This TCR beta chain originates from a study of blood T cell repertoires in COVID-19. Across the whole study: Acute-phase and convalescent COVID-19 samples originated in the United States, Italy and Spain. PBMCs, B-cell-depleted T cells, or T cells provided the cDNA or gDNA that made up the material.

Original data processing: Amplified reference gene primers provided the basis for estimating nucleated cell counts. Some clones are missing from TCRdb's copy, which holds only in-frame ones; the method was immunoSEQ multiplex PCR. V and J calls and clone size are given by that table; D and trimming were obtained from the DNA. The sample lists 150,000 or so clones, over 80% occurring once. This clone turned up a few times. The CDR3 covers 18 residues. V dropped 1 base and J dropped 3; count of bases not matched to a gene: 12. CDR1 is SGHTA, CDR2 FQGTGA, per germline. The chain employs TRBV7-3 and TRBJ2-1; 7 positions match TRBD2. This clonotype originated in a woman aged 50 to 65 with acute or convalescent COVID-19. Sequencing input: peripheral blood. CDR3 bases: TGTGCCAGCAGCTTAAGTAGTAGCGGGCCTCTCCTCTACAATGAGCAGTTCTTC. Protein product: CASSLSSSGPLLYNEQFF.